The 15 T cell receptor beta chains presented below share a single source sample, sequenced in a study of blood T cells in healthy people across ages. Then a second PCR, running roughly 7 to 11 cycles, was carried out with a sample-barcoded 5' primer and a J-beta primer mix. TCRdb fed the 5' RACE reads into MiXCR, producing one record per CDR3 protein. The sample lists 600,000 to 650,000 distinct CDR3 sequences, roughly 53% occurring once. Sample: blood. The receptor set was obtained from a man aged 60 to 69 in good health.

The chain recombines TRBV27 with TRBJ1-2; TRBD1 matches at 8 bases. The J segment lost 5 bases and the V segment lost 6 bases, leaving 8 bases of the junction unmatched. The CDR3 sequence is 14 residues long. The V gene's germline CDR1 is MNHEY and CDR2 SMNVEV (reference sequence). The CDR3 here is CASSTGGERYGYTF. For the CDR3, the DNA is TGTGCCAGCAGCACAGGGGGGGAAAGGTATGGCTACACCTTC.

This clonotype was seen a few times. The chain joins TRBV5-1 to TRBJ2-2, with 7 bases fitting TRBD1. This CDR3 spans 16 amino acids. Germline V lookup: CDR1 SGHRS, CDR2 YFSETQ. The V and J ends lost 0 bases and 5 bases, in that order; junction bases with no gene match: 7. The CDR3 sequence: CASSLVVGGKTGELFF. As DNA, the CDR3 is TGCGCCAGCAGCTTGGTCGTAGGGGGCAAGACCGGGGAGCTGTTTTTT.

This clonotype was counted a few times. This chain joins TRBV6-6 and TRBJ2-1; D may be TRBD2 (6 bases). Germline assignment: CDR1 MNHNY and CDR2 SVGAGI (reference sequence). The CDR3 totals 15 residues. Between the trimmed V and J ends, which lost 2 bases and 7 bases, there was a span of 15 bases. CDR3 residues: CASSYELGGGNEQFF. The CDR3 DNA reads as TGTGCCAGCAGTTACGAGCTGGGGGGTGGGAATGAGCAGTTCTTC.

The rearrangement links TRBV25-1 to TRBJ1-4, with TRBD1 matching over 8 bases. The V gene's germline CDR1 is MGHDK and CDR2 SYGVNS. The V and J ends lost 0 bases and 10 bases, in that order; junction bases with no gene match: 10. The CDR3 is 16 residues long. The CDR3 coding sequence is TGTGCCAGCAGTGAATACTCTGGACAGGGATTTCCAAAACTGTTTTTT. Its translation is CASSEYSGQGFPKLFF.

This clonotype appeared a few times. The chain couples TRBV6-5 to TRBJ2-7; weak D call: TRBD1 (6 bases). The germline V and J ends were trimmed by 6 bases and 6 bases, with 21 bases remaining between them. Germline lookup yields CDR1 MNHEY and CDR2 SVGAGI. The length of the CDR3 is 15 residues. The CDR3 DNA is TGTGCCAGCAGCCCCTATGACAGGTCTCTCCTCGAGCAGTACTTC. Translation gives CASSPYDRSLLEQYF.

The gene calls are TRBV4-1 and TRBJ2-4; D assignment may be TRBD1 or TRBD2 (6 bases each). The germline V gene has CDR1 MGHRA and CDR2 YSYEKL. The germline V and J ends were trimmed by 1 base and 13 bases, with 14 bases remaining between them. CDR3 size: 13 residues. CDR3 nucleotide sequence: TGCGCCAGCAGCCAAGGGGGGGCTCCCGGGCAGTACTTC. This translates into CASSQGGAPGQYF.

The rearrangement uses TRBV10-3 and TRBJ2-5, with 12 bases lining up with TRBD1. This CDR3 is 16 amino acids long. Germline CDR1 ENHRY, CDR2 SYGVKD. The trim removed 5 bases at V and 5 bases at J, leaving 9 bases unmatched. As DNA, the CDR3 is TGTGCCATCAGTAACCGGGACAGGGGGCAATCGGAGACCCAGTACTTC. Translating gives CAISNRDRGQSETQYF.

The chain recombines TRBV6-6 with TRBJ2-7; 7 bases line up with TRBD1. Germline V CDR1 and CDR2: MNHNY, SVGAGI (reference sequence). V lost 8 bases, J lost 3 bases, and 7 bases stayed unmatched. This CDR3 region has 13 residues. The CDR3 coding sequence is TGTGCCAGCGGAAGGACAGGCCGCTACGAGCAGTACTTC. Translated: CASGRTGRYEQYF.

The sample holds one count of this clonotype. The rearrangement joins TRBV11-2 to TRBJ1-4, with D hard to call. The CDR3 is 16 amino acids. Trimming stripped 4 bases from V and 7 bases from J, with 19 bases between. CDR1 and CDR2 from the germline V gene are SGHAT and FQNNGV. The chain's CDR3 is CASSSRSIPLGEKLFF. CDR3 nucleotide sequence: TGTGCCAGCAGCTCTAGGTCTATTCCCCTAGGTGAAAAACTGTTTTTT.

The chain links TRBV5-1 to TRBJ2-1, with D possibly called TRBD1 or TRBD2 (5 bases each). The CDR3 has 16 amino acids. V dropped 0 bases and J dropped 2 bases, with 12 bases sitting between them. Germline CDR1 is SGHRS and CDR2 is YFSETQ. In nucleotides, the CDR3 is TGCGCCAGCAGCTTGGCCCGGGACCCCGCCTACAATGAGCAGTTCTTC. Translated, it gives CASSLARDPAYNEQFF. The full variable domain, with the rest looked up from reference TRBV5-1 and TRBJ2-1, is KAGVTQTPRYLIKTRGQQVTLSCSPISGHRSVSWYQQTPGQGLQFLFEYFSETQRNKGNFPGRFSGRQFSNSRSEMNVSTLELGDSALYLCASSLARDPAYNEQFFGPGTRLTVL.

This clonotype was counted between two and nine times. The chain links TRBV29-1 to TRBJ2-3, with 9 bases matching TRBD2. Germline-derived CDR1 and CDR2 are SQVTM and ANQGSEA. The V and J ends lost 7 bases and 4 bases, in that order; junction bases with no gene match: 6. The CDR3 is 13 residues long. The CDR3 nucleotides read TGCAGCGCAGGGACTAGCTCGGCAGATACGCAGTATTTT. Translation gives CSAGTSSADTQYF.

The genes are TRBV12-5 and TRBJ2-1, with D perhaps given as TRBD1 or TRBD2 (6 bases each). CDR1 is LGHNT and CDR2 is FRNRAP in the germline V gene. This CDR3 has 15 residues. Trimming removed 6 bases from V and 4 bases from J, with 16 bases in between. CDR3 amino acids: CASGRGDRPYNEQFF. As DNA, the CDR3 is TGTGCTAGTGGAAGGGGGGATCGACCTTACAATGAGCAGTTCTTC.

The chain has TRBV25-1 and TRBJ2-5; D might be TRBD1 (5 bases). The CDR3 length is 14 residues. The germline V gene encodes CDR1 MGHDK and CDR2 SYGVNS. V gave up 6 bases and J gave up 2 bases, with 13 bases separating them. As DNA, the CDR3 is TGTGCCAGCAGAACCCCAGGGCAACAAGAGACCCAGTACTTC. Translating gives CASRTPGQQETQYF.

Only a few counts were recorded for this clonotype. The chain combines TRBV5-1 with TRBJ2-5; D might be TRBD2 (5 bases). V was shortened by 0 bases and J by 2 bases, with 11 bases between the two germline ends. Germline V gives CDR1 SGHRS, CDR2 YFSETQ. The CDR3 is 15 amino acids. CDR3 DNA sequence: TGCGCCAGCAGCTTGGCTCGGACTCCACAAGAGACCCAGTACTTC. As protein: CASSLARTPQETQYF. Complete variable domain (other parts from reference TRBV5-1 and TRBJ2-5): KAGVTQTPRYLIKTRGQQVTLSCSPISGHRSVSWYQQTPGQGLQFLFEYFSETQRNKGNFPGRFSGRQFSNSRSEMNVSTLELGDSALYLCASSLARTPQETQYFGPGTRLLVL.

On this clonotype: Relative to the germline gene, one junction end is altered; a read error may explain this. Here the CDR3 DNA reads TGCAGTGCTAGAAGAGCAGATCTAGCGGGGGGCTACAAGGAGCAGTTCTTC. It codes for CSARRADLAGGYKEQFF. V usage is TRBV20-1 and J usage is TRBJ2-1; 11 bases line up with TRBD2. The CDR3 has 17 residues. Germline CDR1 reads DFQATT; CDR2 reads SNEGSKA (reference sequence).